Detailed here is one T cell receptor beta chain. The sample is drawn from a study of T cell responses to AZD1222 COVID-19 vaccine. Study-wide context: Second-dose groups at about 4 or about 12 weeks were pooled.

The germline V gene has CDR1 GTSNPN and CDR2 SVGIG (reference sequence). Deletions cut 2 bases from V and 0 bases from J, with 11 bases between. The CDR3 sequence is 15 residues long. The assay was immunoSEQ multiplex PCR, and TCRdb's table has in-frame clones only and misses some. Among about 68,000 clones listed, around four fifths were seen once. The receptor was isolated from an adult in good health. Material: peripheral blood, obtained on day 0 of AZD1222 vaccination. This chain uses TRBV30 with TRBJ1-5, with D hard to call. CDR3 sequence (DNA): TGTGCCTGGAGTCGGGGTACGTATAGCAATCAGCCCCAGCATTTT. It encodes CAWSRGTYSNQPQHF.